This T cell receptor beta chain was sequenced for a study of neurological immune-mediated disorders. Study observations and caveats: The study found the most TCR clonal expansion in HTLV-1-associated myelopathy and the least in multiple sclerosis, below healthy controls.

The cDNA came from 5'RACE with 10-nucleotide random UMIs. Every sequencing run gave over 170 million TCR-beta sequences, taken from 15-18 subjects. TCRdb reprocessed the 5' RACE reads with MiXCR, giving one entry per CDR3 protein. The table includes 57,000 or so distinct CDR3 sequences, over 10% detected once. This clonotype was counted many times. Its antigen remains unknown. Volunteers from a blood bank in Maryland, USA, made up the healthy controls. The V and J ends lost 0 bases and 8 bases, in that order; junction bases with no gene match: 6. This CDR3 comprises 14 residues. The V gene's germline CDR1 is SGHDN and CDR2 FVKESK.

Sequenced material: PBMCs. This clonotype was obtained from a man in his 60s in good health. The rearrangement uses TRBV14 and TRBJ1-2; 7 bases line up with TRBD1. In nucleotides, the CDR3 is TGTGCCAGCAGCCAAGATTTACAGGGGTTCGGCTACACCTTC. It encodes CASSQDLQGFGYTF. The whole variable domain, remainder taken from reference TRBV14 and TRBJ1-2, is EAGVTQFPSHSVIEKGQTVTLRCDPISGHDNLYWYRRVMGKEIKFLLHFVKESKQDESGMPNNRFLAERTGGTYSTLKVQPAELEDSGVYFCASSQDLQGFGYTFGSGTRLTVV.